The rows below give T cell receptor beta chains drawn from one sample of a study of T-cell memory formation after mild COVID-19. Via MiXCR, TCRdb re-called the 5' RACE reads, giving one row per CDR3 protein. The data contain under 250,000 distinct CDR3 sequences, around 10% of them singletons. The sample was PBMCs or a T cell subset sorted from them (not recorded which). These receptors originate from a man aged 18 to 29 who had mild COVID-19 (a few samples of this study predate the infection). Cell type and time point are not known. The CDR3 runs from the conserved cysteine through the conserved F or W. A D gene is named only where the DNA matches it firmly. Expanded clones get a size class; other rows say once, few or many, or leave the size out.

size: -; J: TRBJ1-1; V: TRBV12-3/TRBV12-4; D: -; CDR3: CASSLVVVGTEAFF; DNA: TGTGCCAGCAGTTTAGTAGTGGTCGGCACTGAAGCTTTCTTT
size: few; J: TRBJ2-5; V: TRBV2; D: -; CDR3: CASSEYQQETQYF; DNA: TGTGCCAGCAGTGAATACCAGCAAGAGACCCAGTACTTC
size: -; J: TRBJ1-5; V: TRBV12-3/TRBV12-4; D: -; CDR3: CASSLQGGEPQHF; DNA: TGTGCCAGCAGTCTCCAGGGAGGTGAGCCCCAGCATTTT
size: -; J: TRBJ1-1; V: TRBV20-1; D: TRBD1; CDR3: CSARILRDRPEAFF; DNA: TGCAGTGCTAGGATTCTCCGGGACAGACCCGAAGCTTTCTTT
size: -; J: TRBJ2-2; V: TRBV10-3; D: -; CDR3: CAIRSDGAGELFF; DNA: TGTGCCATCAGGTCCGACGGGGCCGGGGAGCTGTTTTTT
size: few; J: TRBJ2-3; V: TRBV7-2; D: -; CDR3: CASRAPLADTQYF; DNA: TGTGCCAGCAGGGCGCCGCTTGCGGATACGCAGTATTTT
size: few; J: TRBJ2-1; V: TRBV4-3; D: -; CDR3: CASSQGLPNGEQFF; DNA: TGCGCCAGCAGCCAAGGGCTCCCTAATGGTGAGCAGTTCTTC
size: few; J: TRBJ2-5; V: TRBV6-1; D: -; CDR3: CASSGDRTAETQYF; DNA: TGTGCCAGCAGCGGGGACCGCACCGCAGAGACCCAGTACTTC
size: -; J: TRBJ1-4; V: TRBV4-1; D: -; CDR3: CASSQDSGRRNEKLFF; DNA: TGCGCCAGCAGCCAAGATAGCGGGAGGCGAAATGAAAAACTGTTTTTT
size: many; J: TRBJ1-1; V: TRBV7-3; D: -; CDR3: CASSLAGANTEAFF; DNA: TGTGCCAGCAGCTTGGCCGGGGCGAACACTGAAGCTTTCTTT
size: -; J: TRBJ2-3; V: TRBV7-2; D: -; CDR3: CASSFWGGLPDTQYF; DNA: TGTGCCAGCAGCTTTTGGGGGGGCCTCCCAGATACGCAGTATTTT
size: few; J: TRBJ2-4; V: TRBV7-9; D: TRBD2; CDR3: CASSPTRGGLAKNIQYF; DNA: TGTGCCAGCAGCCCGACCCGGGGGGGATTAGCCAAAAACATTCAGTACTTC
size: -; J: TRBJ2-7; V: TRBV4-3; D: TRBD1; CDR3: CASSQSPGQGSEQYF; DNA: TGCGCCAGCAGCCAAAGTCCGGGACAGGGAAGCGAGCAGTACTTC
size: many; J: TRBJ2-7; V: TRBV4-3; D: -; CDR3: CASSQDPRQSYEQYF; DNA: TGCGCCAGCAGCCAAGATCCCCGTCAGTCCTACGAGCAGTACTTC
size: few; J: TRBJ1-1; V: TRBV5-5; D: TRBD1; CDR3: CASSRGQGVLTEAFF; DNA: TGTGCCAGCAGCAGAGGACAGGGGGTTCTAACTGAAGCTTTCTTT
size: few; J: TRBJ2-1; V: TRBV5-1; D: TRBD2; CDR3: CASTGASGVSYNEQFF; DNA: TGCGCCAGCACTGGGGCTAGCGGGGTCTCCTACAATGAGCAGTTCTTC
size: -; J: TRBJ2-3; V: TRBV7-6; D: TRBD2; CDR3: CASSLSGGRADTQYF; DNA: TGTGCCAGCAGCCTTAGCGGGGGGCGGGCAGATACGCAGTATTTT